The next 17 T cell receptor beta chains were all read from a single sample in a study of vaccination and CD4 T cells after COVID-19. Treatment indicated: 10-day PBMC culture with coronavirus spike peptide pools or control peptides (ViraFEST assay). These receptors have no known antigen. CD4+ T cells that had been cultured provided DNA sequenced with the Oncomine TCR Beta short-read assay. TCRdb fed the PCR reads into MiXCR, producing one record per CDR3 protein. The sample holds 12,000 or so distinct CDR3 sequences, roughly 77% seen once. The sequencing sample was made of CD4+ T cells from blood, cultured in vitro. Receptors originate from a human donor who had recovered from COVID-19.

The J gene is TRBJ1-2, the V gene TRBV9; D perhaps matches TRBD1 (5 bases). V was pared by 0 bases and J by 8 bases, with 11 bases between. The CDR3 is made up of 13 amino acids. Per the germline V gene, CDR1 is SGDLS and CDR2 is YYNGEE. CDR3 amino acids: CASSVATGGGYTF. The CDR3 DNA follows: TGTGCCAGCAGCGTAGCTACAGGAGGAGGCTACACCTTC.

CDR3 sequence: CASSYVGTGVSPLHF. The CDR3 nucleotides are TGTGCCAGCAGTTACGTCGGGACAGGGGTTTCACCCCTCCACTTT. V is TRBV6-2 or TRBV6-3 and J is TRBJ1-6, with 10 nucleotides matching TRBD1. CDR1 is MNHEY and CDR2 is SVGEGT in the germline V gene. This CDR3 comprises 15 residues. Trimming took 2 bases from V and 9 from J; bases not matched to a gene: 4.

This clonotype was observed a single time. The chain couples TRBV20-1 to TRBJ2-3; D gene unclear. The length of the CDR3 is 12 residues. With 2 bases removed from V and 2 bases from J, the gap between germline ends came to 5 bases. The germline CDR1 and CDR2 sequences are DFQATT and SNEGSKA (reference sequence). DNA for the CDR3: TGCAGTGCTAGAACGACCACAGATACGCAGTATTTT. Its translation: CSARTTTDTQYF.

The chain links TRBV20-1 to TRBJ2-7; possible D gene TRBD2, 5 bases. Trimming took 5 bases from V and 2 from J, leaving 13 bases between them. The germline V gene has CDR1 DFQATT and CDR2 SNEGSKA (reference sequence). This CDR3 is built from 13 residues. CDR3 loop: CSASRRGPYEQYF. CDR3 DNA sequence: TGCAGTGCTTCCCGCCGGGGTCCCTACGAGCAGTACTTC.

The V call is TRBV7-2, the J call TRBJ1-1; D uncertain. The CDR3 has 14 residues. Germline values: CDR1 SGHTA, CDR2 FQGNSA. V was pared by 2 bases and J by 4 bases, with 11 bases between. CDR3 nucleotides: TGTGCCAGCAGCTTACAGGCGTCCAGCACTGAAGCTTTCTTT. It is translated as CASSLQASSTEAFF.

This sequence joins TRBV20-1 and TRBJ1-5, with 7 bases aligning to TRBD1. Per germline, CDR1 DFQATT and CDR2 SNEGSKA (reference sequence). This CDR3 comprises 14 residues. J lost 0 bases, V lost 6 bases, and 5 bases had no gene match. CDR3 nucleotide sequence: TGCAGTGCGCACAGGGGATATAGCAATCAGCCCCAGCATTTT. The encoded protein is CSAHRGYSNQPQHF.

This chain links TRBV10-3 with TRBJ1-5, with a tentative D call TRBD1 (5 bases). The length of the CDR3 is 13 residues. V was trimmed by 10 bases and J by 4 bases, leaving 14 bases between them. Germline CDR1 reads ENHRY; CDR2 reads SYGVKD. The CDR3 region is CATLGGWNQPQHF. The DNA of the CDR3 is TGTGCCACCCTCGGGGGGTGGAATCAGCCCCAGCATTTT.

The chain employs TRBV5-4 and TRBJ2-2; 7 bases are shared with TRBD2. Losses at the gene ends were 6 bases for V and 4 bases for J; bases not matched to a gene: 9. Looked up from germline, CDR1 is SGHNT and CDR2 is YYREEE (reference sequence). There are 15 residues in the CDR3. The CDR3 DNA follows: TGTGCCAGCACCGATGGGGGGAGGGTCACCGGGGAGCTGTTTTTT. This translates into CASTDGGRVTGELFF.

The chain couples TRBV6-2 or TRBV6-3 to TRBJ1-3; D unclear. The V end was cut by 2 bases, the J end by 2 bases, with 10 bases between. Germline loops: CDR1 MNHEY, CDR2 SVGEGT. The CDR3 is 15 amino acids. The CDR3 reads CASSYPKAAGNTIYF. In nucleotides, the CDR3 is TGTGCCAGCAGTTACCCAAAGGCGGCTGGAAACACCATATATTTT.

CDR3 sequence (DNA): TGTGCCAGCAGTTTTAGGCAGGGTCAGCACGAGCAGTACTTC. This translates into CASSFRQGQHEQYF. The V gene is TRBV12-3 or TRBV12-4, the J gene TRBJ2-7; D possibly corresponds to TRBD1 (5 bases). The length of the CDR3 is 14 residues. Trimming took off 3 bases at V and 5 bases at J, with 14 bases between the two ends.

The rearrangement links TRBV20-1 to TRBJ2-3; 8 positions match TRBD2. This CDR3 has 18 residues. The V and J ends lost 0 bases and 5 bases, in that order; junction bases with no gene match: 16. Germline values: CDR1 DFQATT, CDR2 SNEGSKA (reference sequence). CDR3 DNA sequence: TGCAGTGCTAGAGATGGGATAAATAGCGGGATCGGCGGAGATACGCAGTATTTT. Its translation: CSARDGINSGIGGDTQYF.

The chain uses TRBV7-2 and TRBJ1-5; D not certain. The V gene's germline CDR1 is SGHTA and CDR2 FQGNSA. The germline V and J ends were trimmed by 3 bases and 0 bases, with 15 bases remaining between them. The CDR3 contains 17 residues. The CDR3 region is CASSFSPPGGSNQPQHF. The CDR3 region has the DNA TGTGCCAGCAGCTTTTCTCCCCCAGGCGGTAGCAATCAGCCCCAGCATTTT.

The chain is built from TRBV25-1 and TRBJ2-1, with 12 bases identical to TRBD2. Unmatched junction bases numbered 9, after V lost 3 bases and J lost 0 bases. From germline, CDR1 is MGHDK and CDR2 SYGVNS. The CDR3 loop spans 19 amino acids. The CDR3 bases are TGTGCCAGCAGTGATTATCTAGCGGGAGGGACGAGCTCCTACAATGAGCAGTTCTTC. Its protein product is CASSDYLAGGTSSYNEQFF.

The V call is TRBV25-1, the J call TRBJ2-5, with TRBD2 matching 7 bases. This CDR3 spans 16 amino acids. CDR1 and CDR2 from the germline V gene are MGHDK and SYGVNS. V gave up 8 bases and J gave up 4 bases; unmatched junction bases: 16. Here the CDR3 reads CASHPEGGASGETQYF. CDR3 in DNA: TGTGCCAGCCACCCTGAGGGAGGGGCCTCGGGAGAGACCCAGTACTTC.

The genes are TRBV29-1 and TRBJ2-5; D might be TRBD2 (6 bases). Germline CDR1 is SQVTM and CDR2 is ANQGSEA. The V end was cut by 6 bases, the J end by 1 base, with 6 bases between. The CDR3 runs 11 residues. CDR3 protein: CSVGLQETQYF. CDR3 sequence (DNA): TGCAGCGTGGGACTCCAAGAGACCCAGTACTTC.

The sample holds a few counts of this clonotype. The J gene is TRBJ1-1, the V gene TRBV6-1; TRBD1 matches at 7 bases. Germline trimming cut 8 bases from V and 7 bases from J; bases unmatched to any gene: 10. This CDR3 spans 13 amino acids. CDR1 and CDR2 (germline): MNHNS, SASEGT. The CDR3 sequence: CASSKYRDSEAFF. As DNA, the CDR3 is TGTGCCAGCTCCAAATACCGGGACAGTGAAGCTTTCTTT.

The rearrangement uses TRBV30 and TRBJ2-7; TRBD1 matches at 9 bases. This CDR3 contains 14 residues. The germline CDR1 and CDR2 sequences are GTSNPN and SVGIG (reference sequence). Germline trimming cut 7 bases from V and 2 bases from J; bases unmatched to any gene: 9. Here the CDR3 DNA reads TGTGCCTATCGGGGACAGGGCGGGACCTACGAGCAGTACTTC. Protein: CAYRGQGGTYEQYF.